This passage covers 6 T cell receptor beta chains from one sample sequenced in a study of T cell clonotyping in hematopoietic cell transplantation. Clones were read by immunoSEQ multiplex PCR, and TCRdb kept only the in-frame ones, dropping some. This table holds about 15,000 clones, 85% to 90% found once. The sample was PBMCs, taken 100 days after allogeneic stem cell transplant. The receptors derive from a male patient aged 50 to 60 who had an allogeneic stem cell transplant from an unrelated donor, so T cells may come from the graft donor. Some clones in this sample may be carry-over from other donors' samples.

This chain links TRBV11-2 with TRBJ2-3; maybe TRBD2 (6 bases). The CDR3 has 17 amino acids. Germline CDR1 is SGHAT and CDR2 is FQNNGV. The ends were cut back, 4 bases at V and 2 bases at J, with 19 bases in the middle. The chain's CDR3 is CASSSHSSSGTTDTQYF. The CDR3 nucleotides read TGTGCCAGCAGCTCCCATTCGAGTAGCGGAACCACAGATACGCAGTATTTT.

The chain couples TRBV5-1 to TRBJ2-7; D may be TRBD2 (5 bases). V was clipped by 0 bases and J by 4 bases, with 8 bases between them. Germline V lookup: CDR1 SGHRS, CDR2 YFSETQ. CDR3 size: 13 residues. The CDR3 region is CASSLAGVYEQYF. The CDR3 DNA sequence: TGCGCCAGCAGCTTGGCCGGGGTTTACGAGCAGTACTTC. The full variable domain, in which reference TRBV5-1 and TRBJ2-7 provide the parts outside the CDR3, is KAGVTQTPRYLIKTRGQQVTLSCSPISGHRSVSWYQQTPGQGLQFLFEYFSETQRNKGNFPGRFSGRQFSNSRSEMNVSTLELGDSALYLCASSLAGVYEQYFGPGTRLTVT.

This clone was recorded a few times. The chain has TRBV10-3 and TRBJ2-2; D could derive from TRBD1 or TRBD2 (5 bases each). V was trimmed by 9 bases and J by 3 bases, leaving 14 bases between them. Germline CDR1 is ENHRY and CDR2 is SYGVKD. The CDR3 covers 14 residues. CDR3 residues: CAMTPGPYTGELFF. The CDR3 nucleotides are TGTGCCATGACCCCGGGGCCCTACACCGGGGAGCTGTTTTTT.

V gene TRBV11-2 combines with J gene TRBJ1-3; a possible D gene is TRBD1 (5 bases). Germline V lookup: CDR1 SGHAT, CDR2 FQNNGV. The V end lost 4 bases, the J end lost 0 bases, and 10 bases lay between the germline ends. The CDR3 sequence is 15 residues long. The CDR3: CASSSGQVSGNTIYF. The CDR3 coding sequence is TGTGCCAGCAGCTCCGGACAAGTCTCTGGAAACACCATATATTTT. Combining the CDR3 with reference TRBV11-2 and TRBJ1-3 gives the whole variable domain EAGVAQSPRYKIIEKRQSVAFWCNPISGHATLYWYQQILGQGPKLLIQFQNNGVVDDSQLPKDRFSAERLKGVDSTLKIQPAKLEDSAVYLCASSSGQVSGNTIYFGEGSWLTVV.

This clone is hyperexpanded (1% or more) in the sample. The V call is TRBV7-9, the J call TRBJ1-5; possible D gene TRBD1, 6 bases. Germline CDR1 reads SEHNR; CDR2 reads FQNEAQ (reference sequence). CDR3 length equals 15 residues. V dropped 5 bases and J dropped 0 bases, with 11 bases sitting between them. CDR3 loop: CASSPEGDSNQPQHF. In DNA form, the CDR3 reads TGTGCCAGCAGCCCCGAGGGGGATAGCAATCAGCCCCAGCATTTT.

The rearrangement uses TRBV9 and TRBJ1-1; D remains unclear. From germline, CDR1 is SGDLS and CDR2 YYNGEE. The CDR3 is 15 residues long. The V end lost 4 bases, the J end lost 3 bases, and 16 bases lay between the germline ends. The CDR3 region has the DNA TGTGCCAGCAGCACCCGCCTTGGGGTCGACACTGAAGCTTTCTTT. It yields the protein CASSTRLGVDTEAFF.